Shown below are 2 T cell receptor beta chains from a single sample sequenced in a study of T cell responses to AZD1222 COVID-19 vaccine. Sequenced by immunoSEQ multiplex PCR; TCRdb stores in-frame clones only, minus some. This sample yields roughly 150,000 clones, of which around nine tenths are seen a single time; 1.9% belongs to the top ten. The input for sequencing was peripheral blood, taken on day 0 of AZD1222 vaccination. Every receptor here comes from an adult in good health.

The chain joins TRBV28 to TRBJ1-3; D remains unclear. CDR1 and CDR2 (germline): MDHEN, SYDVKM. The germline V and J ends were trimmed by 2 bases and 1 base, with 6 bases remaining between them. CDR3 length equals 14 residues. Written as DNA, the CDR3 is TGTGCCAGCAGTTTAACATCATCTGGAAACACCATATATTTT. As protein: CASSLTSSGNTIYF.

The chain employs TRBV5-1 and TRBJ1-4; 11 positions match TRBD1. Looked up from germline, CDR1 is SGHRS and CDR2 is YFSETQ. After removal of 4 bases from V and 8 bases from J, the junction contained 7 bases not matched to a gene. The CDR3 contains 15 residues. CDR3 sequence (DNA): TGCGCCAGCAGCCCGGGACAGGGGGACAGGGAAAAACTGTTTTTT. It specifies CASSPGQGDREKLFF.